These T cell receptor beta chains were read from a single sample in a study of blood T cells in healthy people across ages. TCRdb called the 5' RACE reads again in MiXCR, with one record for every CDR3 protein. The table shows some 1.4 million distinct CDR3 sequences, with around 39% occurring only once. Sequenced input: blood. These TCRs come from a woman aged 18 to 35 in good health. Both conserved end residues are part of each CDR3. The order of the fields is CDR3 DNA, CDR3 protein, V gene, D gene, J gene, clone size. D genes are given only for firm matches. Size is stated for part of the rows, as once, few or many counts, or as a class when the clone is expanded.

CDR3nt: TGTGCCACGACTACGGGGGGGATGGAACAGCCCCAGCATTTT; CDR3aa: CATTTGGMEQPQHF; v_gene: TRBV6-6; d_gene: -; j_gene: TRBJ1-5; abundance: few
CDR3nt: TGTGCCAGCAGTTACTCGAAGGAACTTAGCTCCTACAATGAGCAGTTCTTC; CDR3aa: CASSYSKELSSYNEQFF; v_gene: TRBV6-6; d_gene: -; j_gene: TRBJ2-1; abundance: -
CDR3nt: TGTGCCAGCAGCCATCGACAGCTGTTCGGCTACACCTTC; CDR3aa: CASSHRQLFGYTF; v_gene: TRBV3-1; d_gene: -; j_gene: TRBJ1-2; abundance: once
CDR3nt: TGTGCCAGCAGCCGAAGGGGGGCCCTCAACAATGAGCAGTTCTTC; CDR3aa: CASSRRGALNNEQFF; v_gene: TRBV5-4; d_gene: -; j_gene: TRBJ2-1; abundance: -
CDR3nt: TGTGCCAGCAGCCCCGGACAGCTCCAAGGAGGCGAGCAGTACTTC; CDR3aa: CASSPGQLQGGEQYF; v_gene: TRBV9; d_gene: -; j_gene: TRBJ2-7; abundance: once
CDR3nt: TGTGCCAGCAGTTCTAGCGGAGCAAACCTAATAGCCTACGAGCAGTACTTC; CDR3aa: CASSSSGANLIAYEQYF; v_gene: TRBV27; d_gene: TRBD2; j_gene: TRBJ2-7; abundance: -
CDR3nt: TGTGCCAGCAGCTTAGTGCAAGGAGCCCCGGAGACCCAGTACTTC; CDR3aa: CASSLVQGAPETQYF; v_gene: TRBV7-2; d_gene: -; j_gene: TRBJ2-5; abundance: -
CDR3nt: TGTGCCAGCAGTTATGGGCAAGAGACCCGGTACTTC; CDR3aa: CASSYGQETRYF; v_gene: TRBV6-2/TRBV6-3; d_gene: -; j_gene: TRBJ2-7; abundance: -
CDR3nt: TGCGCCAGCAGCTCAGGGACAGCCGTCACAGATACGCAGTATTTT; CDR3aa: CASSSGTAVTDTQYF; v_gene: TRBV5-1; d_gene: TRBD1; j_gene: TRBJ2-3; abundance: -
CDR3nt: TGTGCCAGCAGGTTAGCGGGGAATTCAAACAATGAGCAGTACTTC; CDR3aa: CASRLAGNSNNEQYF; v_gene: TRBV6-2/TRBV6-3; d_gene: TRBD2; j_gene: TRBJ2-7; abundance: -
CDR3nt: TGCAGTGCTACTCTGTTGGGCCCTCGCCAAGAGACCCAGTACTTC; CDR3aa: CSATLLGPRQETQYF; v_gene: TRBV20-1; d_gene: -; j_gene: TRBJ2-5; abundance: -
CDR3nt: TGCGCCAGCAGCGGGGTTATCGCAGATACGCAGTATTTT; CDR3aa: CASSGVIADTQYF; v_gene: TRBV5-1; d_gene: -; j_gene: TRBJ2-3; abundance: -
CDR3nt: TGTGCCAGCAGTCCCCAGGGACAGGGAGACACCTTC; CDR3aa: CASSPQGQGDTF; v_gene: TRBV12-3/TRBV12-4; d_gene: TRBD1; j_gene: TRBJ1-2; abundance: -
CDR3nt: TGTGCCAGCAGCTACGTGGCAGAGTCAGCCCAGCATTTT; CDR3aa: CASSYVAESAQHF; v_gene: TRBV7-2; d_gene: -; j_gene: TRBJ1-5; abundance: -
CDR3nt: TGTGCCAGCAGTTTGGAGGAGAGCGGGGGGTTCGGAGATACGCAGTATTTT; CDR3aa: CASSLEESGGFGDTQYF; v_gene: TRBV28; d_gene: TRBD2; j_gene: TRBJ2-3; abundance: -
CDR3nt: TGTGCCGGCAGCGGGGGACCCGGCACAGATACGCAGTATTTT; CDR3aa: CAGSGGPGTDTQYF; v_gene: TRBV5-4; d_gene: TRBD2; j_gene: TRBJ2-3; abundance: -
CDR3nt: TGCAGTGCTAGAAATTCAGGGGAAGGGAGCACCGGGGAGCTGTTTTTT; CDR3aa: CSARNSGEGSTGELFF; v_gene: TRBV20-1; d_gene: -; j_gene: TRBJ2-2; abundance: -
CDR3nt: TGTGCCAGCAAGGGGGCGCGGGGCAATCAGCCCCAGCATTTT; CDR3aa: CASKGARGNQPQHF; v_gene: TRBV6-2/TRBV6-3; d_gene: TRBD1; j_gene: TRBJ1-5; abundance: few
CDR3nt: TGTGCCAGTAGTTTCAATGTTGACACTGAAGCTTTCTTT; CDR3aa: CASSFNVDTEAFF; v_gene: TRBV19; d_gene: -; j_gene: TRBJ1-1; abundance: few
CDR3nt: TGTGCCAGCAGCGCACCCCATGCAACCAAGAGCTACAATGAGCAGTTCTTC; CDR3aa: CASSAPHATKSYNEQFF; v_gene: TRBV6-1; d_gene: -; j_gene: TRBJ2-1; abundance: -
CDR3nt: TGCAGTGCTGGGGGGACTAGCGGGATCTACGGGCAGTACTTC; CDR3aa: CSAGGTSGIYGQYF; v_gene: TRBV20-1; d_gene: TRBD2; j_gene: TRBJ2-7; abundance: few
CDR3nt: TGCGCCAGCAGCCTTATAAATACGGGAATCGATGCTGAAGCTTTCTTT; CDR3aa: CASSLINTGIDAEAFF; v_gene: TRBV5-1; d_gene: -; j_gene: TRBJ1-1; abundance: -
CDR3nt: TGTGCCACCAGCATCCCAGGGGGGGAGGACACTGAAGCTTTCTTT; CDR3aa: CATSIPGGEDTEAFF; v_gene: TRBV15; d_gene: TRBD1; j_gene: TRBJ1-1; abundance: -
CDR3nt: TGTGCCAGCTCAGATCGCCAGGCCTCTGGTGGCTACACCTTC; CDR3aa: CASSDRQASGGYTF; v_gene: TRBV25-1; d_gene: -; j_gene: TRBJ1-2; abundance: -
CDR3nt: TGTGCCATCAGTGTTATAACGGGACCCACAGATACGCAGTATTTT; CDR3aa: CAISVITGPTDTQYF; v_gene: TRBV10-3; d_gene: -; j_gene: TRBJ2-3; abundance: -
CDR3nt: TGTGCCAGCAGCGTAATGGGACAAGGGGAGCTGTTTTTT; CDR3aa: CASSVMGQGELFF; v_gene: TRBV7-3; d_gene: -; j_gene: TRBJ2-2; abundance: -
CDR3nt: TGTGCCAGCAGTCTACGGGAGGGCCTACGAGAGCAGTACTTC; CDR3aa: CASSLREGLREQYF; v_gene: TRBV12-3/TRBV12-4; d_gene: TRBD2; j_gene: TRBJ2-5; abundance: -
CDR3nt: TGTGCCAGCAGCCAAGCGGAGGATGAGCAGTTCTTC; CDR3aa: CASSQAEDEQFF; v_gene: TRBV3-1; d_gene: -; j_gene: TRBJ2-1; abundance: -
CDR3nt: TGTGCCAGCAGCCGGCTAGTAGATACGCAGTATTTT; CDR3aa: CASSRLVDTQYF; v_gene: TRBV7-2; d_gene: -; j_gene: TRBJ2-3; abundance: many
CDR3nt: TGTGCCAGCAGCCGACTAGGGTTGGGGACCCAGTACTTC; CDR3aa: CASSRLGLGTQYF; v_gene: TRBV7-3; d_gene: -; j_gene: TRBJ2-5; abundance: once
CDR3nt: TGCAGTGCGCCTCCGGGACAGGGGTTCGGCACTGAAGCTTTCTTT; CDR3aa: CSAPPGQGFGTEAFF; v_gene: TRBV20-1; d_gene: TRBD1; j_gene: TRBJ1-1; abundance: -
CDR3nt: TGTGCCAGCTCACCGCGGACTAGCGCCACCTACAATGAGCAGTTCTTC; CDR3aa: CASSPRTSATYNEQFF; v_gene: TRBV18; d_gene: TRBD2; j_gene: TRBJ2-1; abundance: few
CDR3nt: TGTGCCACCAGCAGAGGGGGGGGACTAGGGGCCTACAATGAGCAGTTCTTC; CDR3aa: CATSRGGGLGAYNEQFF; v_gene: TRBV15; d_gene: TRBD2; j_gene: TRBJ2-1; abundance: once
CDR3nt: TGTGCCAGCAGCACCACGGGGCATCGTAGTACGCAGTATTTT; CDR3aa: CASSTTGHRSTQYF; v_gene: TRBV21-1; d_gene: -; j_gene: TRBJ2-3; abundance: -
CDR3nt: TGTGCCAGCCTAGCTAGCGGGAGTGGCGAGACCCAGTACTTC; CDR3aa: CASLASGSGETQYF; v_gene: TRBV2; d_gene: TRBD2; j_gene: TRBJ2-5; abundance: -
CDR3nt: TGCAGCGTTCAAGGGACAGGGACACTAAGCACAGATACGCAGTATTTT; CDR3aa: CSVQGTGTLSTDTQYF; v_gene: TRBV29-1; d_gene: TRBD1; j_gene: TRBJ2-3; abundance: many